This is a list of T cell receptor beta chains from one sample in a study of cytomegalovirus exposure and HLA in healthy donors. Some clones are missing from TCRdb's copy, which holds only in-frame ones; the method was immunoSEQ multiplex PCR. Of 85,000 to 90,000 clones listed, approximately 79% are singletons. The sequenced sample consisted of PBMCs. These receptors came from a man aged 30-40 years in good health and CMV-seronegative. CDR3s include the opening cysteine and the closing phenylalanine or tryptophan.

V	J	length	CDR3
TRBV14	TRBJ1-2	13	CASSQGQGYGYTF
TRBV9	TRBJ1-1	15	CASSVTGVWNTEAFF
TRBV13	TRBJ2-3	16	CASSSQGGALTDTQYF
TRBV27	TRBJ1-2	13	CASRTQGSYGYTF
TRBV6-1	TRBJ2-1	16	CASSDRTGGAYNEQFF
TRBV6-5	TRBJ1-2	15	CASSPYLDRHYGYTF
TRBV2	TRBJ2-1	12	CASRTGDDEQFF
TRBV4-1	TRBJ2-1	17	CASSQGLARSSYNEQFF
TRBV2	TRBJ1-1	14	CASSELVVGTEAFF
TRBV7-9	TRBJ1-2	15	CASSLAQGSNYGYTF
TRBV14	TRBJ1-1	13	CASSPELMAEAFF
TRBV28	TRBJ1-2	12	CASTRTGPGYTF
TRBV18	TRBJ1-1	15	CASSETGNSGTEAFF
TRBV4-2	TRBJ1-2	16	CASSQDFSMGGYGYTF
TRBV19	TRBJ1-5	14	CASTRGPSNQPQHF
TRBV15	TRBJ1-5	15	CATSRDKTGRKPQHF
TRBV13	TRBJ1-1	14	CASSPKGPGTEAFF
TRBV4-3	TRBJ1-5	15	CASSQKGQGSQPQHF
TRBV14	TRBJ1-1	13	CASSQDMGLEAFF
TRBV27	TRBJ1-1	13	CASRGQENTEAFF